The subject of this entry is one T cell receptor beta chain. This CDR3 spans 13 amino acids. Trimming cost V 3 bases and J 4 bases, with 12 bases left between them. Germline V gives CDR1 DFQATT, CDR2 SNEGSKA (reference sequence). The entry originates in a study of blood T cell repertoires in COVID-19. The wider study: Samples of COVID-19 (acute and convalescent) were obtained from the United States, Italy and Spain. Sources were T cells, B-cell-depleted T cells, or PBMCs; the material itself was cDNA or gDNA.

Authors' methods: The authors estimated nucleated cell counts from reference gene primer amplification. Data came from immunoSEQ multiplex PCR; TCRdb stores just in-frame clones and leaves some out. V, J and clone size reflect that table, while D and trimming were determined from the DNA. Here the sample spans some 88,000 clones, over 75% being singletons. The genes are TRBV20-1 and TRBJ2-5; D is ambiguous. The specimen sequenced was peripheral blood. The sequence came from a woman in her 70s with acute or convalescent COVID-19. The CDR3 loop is CSASSGFRETQYF. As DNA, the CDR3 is TGCAGTGCTAGTTCCGGGTTTAGAGAGACCCAGTACTTC.